This TCR beta chain was identified during a study of CD8 T cells in ankylosing spondylitis (TCRdb year 2017). For context, the study as a whole: T cell receptor beta repertoires were profiled in healthy donors and ankylosing spondylitis patients so that disease-linked TCR variants could be found. The whole study cohort included about a hundred healthy donors and 25 or so ankylosing spondylitis patients. Peripheral blood was sampled, and synovial fluid was additionally collected from ankylosing spondylitis patients. Summary of the overall study and its limitations: A TCR beta motif of roughly 8 highly homologous amino acid variants appeared characteristic of blood from ankylosing spondylitis patients. The disease-linked clones were reported to be significantly enriched in matched synovial fluid samples from ankylosing spondylitis patients. A CD8+ phenotype was shown by the disease-linked clones, which were found at relatively low frequencies in peripheral blood. Some TCR beta motif variants had previously been reported in synovial fluid and blood of reactive arthritis patients, which suggested common disease-initiation mechanisms.

The data were produced on an Illumina HiSeq 2500. Quantitative 5'-RACE with molecular barcodes was used to prepare TCR beta libraries. Regarding the original processing steps: Disease-linked TCR variants were identified with a new computational method built on a probabilistic model of VDJ rearrangement. In TCRdb, the public reads were trimmed at Q25 with fastp and aligned with MiXCR, with productive beta chains retained. Rows are unified per CDR3 protein, each entry keeping the most common DNA and genes. These V and J calls are TCRdb output, not the study's own analysis. This sample comprises under 200,000 distinct CDR3 sequences, just over 9.5% of them detected only once. The ten largest make up over 13% of the sample. Turning to this clonotype: Its antigen is still unknown. There are no base qualities to consult, and no much larger clone falls within one base.

Including the terminal cysteine and phenylalanine, the CDR3 comprises 15 residues. Of the read, only the CDR3 DNA is kept; its 45 bases are in frame from base 1. The junction shows trimming of 4 bases on V and 8 bases on J, and the gene matches do not reach 8 bases of it. Per the germline V gene, MDHEN is the CDR1 and SYDVKM is the CDR2. The sample comprised blood, either unsorted or a sorted T cell fraction (not recorded which). Recombination connected TRBV28 to TRBJ2-1; TRBD2 agrees with 10 junctional bases. The clonotype was recovered from a female donor with ankylosing spondylitis or in good health (not recorded which). Here is the DNA: TGTGCCAGCAGTTCCGGGACTAGCGTGAGAGATGAGCAGTTCTTC. This encodes CASSSGTSVRDEQFF.